This entry lists 20 T cell receptor beta chains sequenced from one sample in a study of T cell clonotyping in hematopoietic cell transplantation. The method was immunoSEQ multiplex PCR; TCRdb's version includes in-frame clones alone and lacks a portion of them. The sample includes 9,000 or so clones, approximately 96% of them seen just once. This specimen was peripheral blood mononuclear cells, taken 100 days after allogeneic stem cell transplant. The receptors originated from a male patient aged 60 to 75 who had an allogeneic stem cell transplant from a related donor, so the T cells may come from the graft donor. Some clones in this sample may be carry-over from other donors' samples.

The chain recombines TRBV7-8 with TRBJ1-2, with 7 bases lining up with TRBD1. With V trimmed by 5 bases and J by 7 bases, 13 bases remained unmatched. CDR3 size: 15 residues. Germline CDR1 reads SGHVS; CDR2 reads FQNEAQ. This chain's CDR3 is CASSLPGQRLGGYTF. In DNA, the CDR3 is TGTGCCAGCAGCCTACCGGGACAGAGGCTAGGTGGCTACACCTTC.

This CDR3 is CASSQEWRGAAAKNIQYF. The DNA of the CDR3 is TGCGCCAGCAGCCAAGAGTGGCGGGGGGCGGCAGCCAAAAACATTCAGTACTTC. The chain links TRBV4-3 to TRBJ2-4, with 8 bases matching TRBD2. The CDR3 is 18 amino acids. Germline loops: CDR1 LGHNA, CDR2 YSLEER. V was clipped by 0 bases and J by 0 bases; unmatched bases: 7.

The chain uses TRBV28 and TRBJ1-1; D perhaps matches TRBD1 (6 bases). Germline CDR1 MDHEN, CDR2 SYDVKM. Trimming left V 6 bases short and J 4 bases short, with 18 bases between. CDR3 length equals 15 residues. The CDR3 region is CASRTLGGRGTEAFF. DNA for the CDR3: TGTGCCAGCAGGACATTGGGGGGGCGCGGCACTGAAGCTTTCTTT.

Comment on this clone: One end of the junction fails to match germline, which may point to a read error. This rearrangement joins TRBV7-7 to TRBJ1-3, with D perhaps TRBD1 (6 bases). The CDR3 has 14 amino acids. Per the germline V gene, CDR1 is SSHAT and CDR2 is FNYEAQ (reference sequence). The CDR3 nucleotides are TGTGCTAGCAGCTTCGAGCTGGGGGGCGGCACCATATATTTT. This translates into CASSFELGGGTIYF.

The DNA of the CDR3 is TGTGCCAGCAGCCCCCGACAGGGGGCTTCTACCTACGAGCAGTACTTC. Protein sequence: CASSPRQGASTYEQYF. V and J are TRBV5-6 and TRBJ2-7; 10 bases align to TRBD1. Germline V CDR1 and CDR2: SGHDT, YYEEEE. The trim removed 4 bases at V and 2 bases at J, leaving 9 bases unmatched. This CDR3 comprises 16 residues.

This rearrangement joins TRBV7-9 to TRBJ2-7; perhaps TRBD2 as D (5 bases). The germline V and J ends were trimmed by 5 bases and 3 bases, with 11 bases remaining between them. The CDR3 contains 13 residues. Per the germline V gene, CDR1 is SEHNR and CDR2 is FQNEAQ (reference sequence). The CDR3 region is CASSPRGVYEQYF. CDR3 in DNA: TGTGCCAGCAGCCCCCGGGGTGTCTACGAGCAGTACTTC.

The chain combines TRBV2 with TRBJ2-3, with 8 bases aligning to TRBD1. Germline V lookup: CDR1 SNHLY, CDR2 FYNNEI. The junction had 7 bases not matched to a gene; V was cut back by 5 bases and J by 0 bases. This CDR3 is 16 amino acids long. Here the CDR3 reads CASSYQGALSTDTQYF. The DNA for the CDR3 is TGTGCCAGCAGTTATCAGGGGGCGCTTAGCACAGATACGCAGTATTTT.

The chain combines TRBV10-2 with TRBJ2-2; D remains ambiguous. V was trimmed by 0 bases and J by 1 base, leaving 6 bases between them. The germline gives CDR1 WSHSY, CDR2 SAAADI. CDR3 size: 15 residues. The CDR3 reads CASSESPGNTGELFF. CDR3 coding DNA: TGCGCCAGCAGTGAGTCCCCAGGGAACACCGGGGAGCTGTTTTTT.

The sample holds one count of this clone. This chain connects TRBV5-1 to TRBJ2-2, with TRBD1 identical over 9 bases. The CDR3 is made up of 15 amino acids. Germline V gives CDR1 SGHRS, CDR2 YFSETQ. J gave up 4 bases and V 3 bases, and 4 bases lay outside the gene matches. CDR3 loop: CASSSGQGSTGELFF. As DNA, the CDR3 is TGCGCCAGCAGCTCGGGACAGGGTAGCACCGGGGAGCTGTTTTTT. Using reference TRBV5-1 and TRBJ2-2 for the parts outside the CDR3, the full variable domain is KAGVTQTPRYLIKTRGQQVTLSCSPISGHRSVSWYQQTPGQGLQFLFEYFSETQRNKGNFPGRFSGRQFSNSRSEMNVSTLELGDSALYLCASSSGQGSTGELFFGEGSRLTVL.

The V and J genes are TRBV27 and TRBJ1-6; 7 nucleotides match TRBD1. With 5 bases clipped from V and 6 bases from J, the junction kept 10 bases outside the gene matches. This CDR3 spans 16 amino acids. Per the germline V gene, CDR1 is MNHEY and CDR2 is SMNVEV (reference sequence). CDR3 loop: CASSPRDSPFNSPLHF. The CDR3 DNA follows: TGTGCCAGCAGTCCCCGGGACAGCCCTTTTAATTCACCCCTCCACTTT.

The chain couples TRBV7-9 to TRBJ1-2; D may be TRBD1 (5 bases). Germline V gene sequence: CDR1 SEHNR, CDR2 FQNEAQ (reference sequence). V lost 5 bases, J lost 4 bases, and 23 bases lay in between. This CDR3 comprises 17 residues. As DNA, the CDR3 is TGTGCCAGCAGCGCAGGGTCGTTAGGGCTCCGAAGCTATGGCTACACCTTC. It specifies CASSAGSLGLRSYGYTF.

The chain links TRBV6-5 to TRBJ2-7; possible D gene TRBD1, 5 bases. The CDR3 totals 15 residues. The germline V and J ends were trimmed by 6 bases and 4 bases, with 19 bases remaining between them. Germline CDR1 is MNHEY and CDR2 is SVGAGI. The CDR3: CASSSPSDTPYEQYF. The CDR3 DNA sequence: TGTGCCAGCAGCTCTCCCTCGGACACCCCGTACGAGCAGTACTTC.

The DNA of the CDR3 is TGTGCCAGCAGCTTTCAGGGGGGGATGGGAAATGGCTACACCTTC. Protein: CASSFQGGMGNGYTF. The V and J genes are TRBV7-2 and TRBJ1-2; 7 positions match TRBD1. Per the germline V gene, CDR1 is SGHTA and CDR2 is FQGNSA. J gave up 6 bases and V 3 bases, and 10 bases lay outside the gene matches. The CDR3 has 15 residues.

The rearrangement joins TRBV28 to TRBJ1-1; possible D gene TRBD1, 5 bases. Trimming stripped 8 bases from V and 6 bases from J, with 22 bases between. The V gene's germline CDR1 is MDHEN and CDR2 SYDVKM. CDR3 length: 15 residues. As DNA, the CDR3 is TGTGCCAGCGAAATCTGGGGGGAGGGGAGTCCTGAAGCTTTCTTT. It codes for CASEIWGEGSPEAFF.

J is TRBJ2-3 and V is TRBV7-2; 16 bases are a match to TRBD2. Germline trimming cut 0 bases from V and 7 bases from J; bases unmatched to any gene: 7. The CDR3 is 18 amino acids. Germline CDR1 and CDR2: SGHTA and FQGNSA. CDR3 region: CASSLAPGLAGGGNTQYF. DNA of the CDR3: TGTGCCAGCAGCTTAGCCCCGGGACTAGCGGGGGGGGGAAATACGCAGTATTTT.

The chain couples TRBV19 to TRBJ1-1; TRBD1 aligns across 8 bases. Unmatched junction bases numbered 13, after V lost 8 bases and J lost 11 bases. Germline V gene lookup returns CDR1 LNHDA and CDR2 SQIVND (reference sequence). This CDR3 region has 13 residues. CDR3 in DNA: TGTGCCAGTCTAACTCGCTTGACAGGGGTTGCTTTCTTT. This sequence encodes CASLTRLTGVAFF.

The gene calls are TRBV6-5 and TRBJ1-5; weak D call: TRBD1 (6 bases). CDR3 length equals 14 residues. The V end was cut by 4 bases, the J end by 11 bases, with 18 bases between. The germline V gene has CDR1 MNHEY and CDR2 SVGAGI. The CDR3 sequence is CASSFRQVGSAQHF. CDR3 DNA sequence: TGTGCCAGCAGTTTTCGACAGGTGGGATCAGCCCAGCATTTT.

The chain recombines TRBV5-1 with TRBJ2-5; TRBD1 or TRBD2 may be the D gene (6 bases each). V lost 4 bases and J lost 4, with 17 bases in between. The CDR3 totals 15 residues. The V gene's germline CDR1 is SGHRS and CDR2 YFSETQ. The CDR3 spells CASSPSTGRGETQYF. The DNA for the CDR3 is TGCGCCAGCAGCCCGTCAACAGGGCGGGGAGAGACCCAGTACTTC.

This chain uses TRBV7-2 with TRBJ2-2, with D perhaps matching TRBD1 (7 bases). This CDR3 has 16 amino acids. The V end was cut by 4 bases, the J end by 1 base, with 13 bases between. CDR1 and CDR2 (germline): SGHTA, FQGNSA. The CDR3 bases are TGTGCCAGCAGCTCTCGCGGGACAGTGAACACCGGGGAGCTGTTTTTT. Translating gives CASSSRGTVNTGELFF. Using reference TRBV7-2 and TRBJ2-2 for the parts outside the CDR3, the full variable domain is GAGVSQSPSNKVTEKGKDVELRCDPISGHTALYWYRQSLGQGLEFLIYFQGNSAPDKSGLPSDRFSAERTGGSVSTLTIQRTQQEDSAVYLCASSSRGTVNTGELFFGEGSRLTVL.

This chain connects TRBV7-2 to TRBJ1-1, with a possible D match to TRBD1 (5 bases). The germline V gene encodes CDR1 SGHTA and CDR2 FQGNSA. Trimming pared 2 bases from V and 5 bases from J, leaving 21 bases between. This CDR3 region has 17 residues. The CDR3 sequence is CASSLPRWERGKTEAFF. DNA of the CDR3: TGTGCCAGCAGCTTACCAAGGTGGGAGAGGGGTAAGACTGAAGCTTTCTTT. Full variable domain (remainder filled in from reference TRBV7-2 and TRBJ1-1): GAGVSQSPSNKVTEKGKDVELRCDPISGHTALYWYRQSLGQGLEFLIYFQGNSAPDKSGLPSDRFSAERTGGSVSTLTIQRTQQEDSAVYLCASSLPRWERGKTEAFFGQGTRLTVV.